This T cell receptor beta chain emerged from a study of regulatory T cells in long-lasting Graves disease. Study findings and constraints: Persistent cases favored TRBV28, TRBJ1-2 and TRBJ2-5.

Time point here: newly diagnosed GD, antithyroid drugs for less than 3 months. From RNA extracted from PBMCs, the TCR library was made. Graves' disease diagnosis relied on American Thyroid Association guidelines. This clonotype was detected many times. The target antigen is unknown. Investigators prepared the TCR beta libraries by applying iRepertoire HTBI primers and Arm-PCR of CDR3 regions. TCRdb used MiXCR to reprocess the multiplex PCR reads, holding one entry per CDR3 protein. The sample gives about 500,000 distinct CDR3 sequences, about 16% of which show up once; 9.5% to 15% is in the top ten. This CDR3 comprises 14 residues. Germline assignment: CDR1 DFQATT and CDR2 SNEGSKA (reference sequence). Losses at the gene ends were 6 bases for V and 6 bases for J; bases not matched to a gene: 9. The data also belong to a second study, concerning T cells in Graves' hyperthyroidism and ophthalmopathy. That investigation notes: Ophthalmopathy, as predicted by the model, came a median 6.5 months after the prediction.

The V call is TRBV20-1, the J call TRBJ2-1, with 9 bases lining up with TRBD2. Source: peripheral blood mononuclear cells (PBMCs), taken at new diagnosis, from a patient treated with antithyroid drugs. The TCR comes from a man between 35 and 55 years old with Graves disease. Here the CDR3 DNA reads TGCAGTGCACAAAGCGGGAGGACCGCCAATGAGCAGTTCTTC. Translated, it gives CSAQSGRTANEQFF.